These 8 T cell receptor beta chains came from one sample sequenced in a study of immune cell composition in non-small cell lung cancer. Sequenced by immunoSEQ multiplex PCR; TCRdb stores in-frame clones only, minus some. The sample lists 2,500 to 3,000 clones; around 80% were seen once. The sequenced material came from lung tumor tissue. The source is a human donor with non-small cell lung cancer.

This clone was seen a handful of times. The chain uses TRBV11-2 and TRBJ2-2, with TRBD2 matching over 13 bases. The CDR3 contains 19 residues. CDR1 and CDR2 from the germline V gene are SGHAT and FQNNGV. J was trimmed by 3 bases and V by 0 bases; bases with no gene match: 7. CDR3 DNA sequence: TGTGCCAGCAGCTTAGAACGGACTAGCGGGAGAGCGGACACCGGGGAGCTGTTTTTT. This sequence encodes CASSLERTSGRADTGELFF.

The chain couples TRBV6-1 to TRBJ1-5, with 9 bases matching TRBD1. Germline V lookup: CDR1 MNHNS, CDR2 SASEGT. V lost 7 bases to trimming and J lost 4 bases; unmatched junction nucleotides: 8. The CDR3 sequence is 15 residues long. CDR3 region: CASKPGQGRNQPQHF. DNA for the CDR3: TGTGCCAGCAAACCGGGACAGGGTCGTAATCAGCCCCAGCATTTT.

This sequence joins TRBV10-3 and TRBJ1-1; 10 nucleotides match TRBD1. CDR1 and CDR2 (germline): ENHRY, SYGVKD. With 6 bases clipped from V and 3 bases from J, the junction kept 4 bases outside the gene matches. The CDR3 is 14 residues long. CDR3 nucleotide sequence: TGTGCCATCAGCCTTGGACAGGGGGACACTGAAGCTTTCTTT. Translation: CAISLGQGDTEAFF.

This clone was recorded only once. The chain links TRBV10-2 to TRBJ2-1, with D possibly matching TRBD2 (7 bases). The germline V and J ends were trimmed by 5 bases and 2 bases, with 10 bases remaining between them. Germline V lookup: CDR1 WSHSY, CDR2 SAAADI. The CDR3 spans 14 residues. The CDR3 DNA sequence: TGCGCCAGCAGTTTAGGGGGGGCCTACAATGAGCAGTTCTTC. Encoded protein: CASSLGGAYNEQFF.

The chain uses TRBV28 and TRBJ2-5, with D possibly matching TRBD1 (6 bases). This CDR3 is 14 amino acids long. V was shortened by 7 bases and J by 5 bases, with 17 bases between the two germline ends. Looked up from germline, CDR1 is MDHEN and CDR2 is SYDVKM. For the CDR3, the DNA is TGTGCCAGCAAACTCAGGGGTCGAGGGGAGACCCAGTACTTC. Translated: CASKLRGRGETQYF. The full variable domain, its missing parts supplied by reference TRBV28 and TRBJ2-5, is DVKVTQSSRYLVKRTGEKVFLECVQDMDHENMFWYRQDPGLGLRLIYFSYDVKMKEKGDIPEGYSVSREKKERFSLILESASTNQTSMYLCASKLRGRGETQYFGPGTRLLVL.

The DNA for the CDR3 is TGCAGCGTCCAAGGGGGAGGGCAAGCTTTCTTT. This sequence encodes CSVQGGGQAFF. V and J are TRBV29-1 and TRBJ1-1; D perhaps matches TRBD1 (6 bases). This CDR3 spans 11 amino acids. Germline V gives CDR1 SQVTM, CDR2 ANQGSEA. V was trimmed by 6 bases and J by 9 bases, leaving 14 bases between them.

This clone was detected a few times. The chain links TRBV5-1 to TRBJ1-1, with D uncertain. The CDR3 runs 14 residues. Germline V gene data show CDR1 as SGHRS and CDR2 as YFSETQ. V was cut by 5 bases and J by 4 bases, with 15 bases left in between. The DNA for the CDR3 is TGCGCCAGCAGTAGGGAGTCGGTGGTCACTGAAGCTTTCTTT. This translates into CASSRESVVTEAFF.

The chain recombines TRBV6-1 with TRBJ1-5; 8 bases agree with TRBD1. Trimming at V came to 2 bases and at J to 2 bases, leaving 5 bases not matched to a gene. Germline V gene lookup returns CDR1 MNHNS and CDR2 SASEGT. The CDR3 spans 16 residues. In nucleotides, the CDR3 is TGTGCCAGCAGTGAAAATGAGGGACAGGGCAATCAGCCCCAGCATTTT. This codes for CASSENEGQGNQPQHF.